This entry lists 16 T cell receptor beta chains sequenced from one sample in a study of CD8 T cells in ankylosing spondylitis. TCRdb reprocessed the 5' RACE reads via MiXCR and lists one record per CDR3 protein. The sample contains about 400,000 distinct CDR3 sequences, more than 20% of which appear only once. Study outcomes and limitations: Ankylosing spondylitis blood appeared to carry a characteristic TCR beta motif of 7 or 8 highly homologous variants.

Antigens of these TCRs are unknown. Material for sequencing was blood, either unsorted or a sorted T cell fraction (not recorded which). These receptor sequences come from a male donor with ankylosing spondylitis.

The rearrangement links TRBV5-1 to TRBJ2-7; a possible D gene is TRBD1 (6 bases). The V gene lost 5 bases and the J gene lost 3 bases, with 24 bases spanning the gap. The CDR3 is 17 residues long. Germline V CDR1 and CDR2: SGHRS, YFSETQ. The CDR3 coding sequence is TGCGCCAGCAGTATCCGTTCCGGGACACCTGCTAGCTACGAGCAGTACTTC. Its translation is CASSIRSGTPASYEQYF. The full variable domain, with the rest looked up from reference TRBV5-1 and TRBJ2-7, is KAGVTQTPRYLIKTRGQQVTLSCSPISGHRSVSWYQQTPGQGLQFLFEYFSETQRNKGNFPGRFSGRQFSNSRSEMNVSTLELGDSALYLCASSIRSGTPASYEQYFGPGTRLTVT.

The V gene is TRBV2, the J gene TRBJ2-7; 10 nucleotides line up with TRBD2. Losses at the gene ends were 7 bases for V and 6 bases for J; bases not matched to a gene: 6. CDR1 and CDR2 (germline): SNHLY, FYNNEI. This CDR3 has 13 amino acids. CDR3 residues: CASKLAGVSEQYF. CDR3 DNA sequence: TGTGCCAGCAAGCTAGCGGGAGTCTCCGAGCAGTACTTC.

This clonotype was seen a handful of times. CDR3 sequence: CSASRRGFGNTIYF. For the CDR3, the DNA is TGCAGTGCTAGTCGCCGGGGGTTTGGAAACACCATATATTTT. This sequence joins TRBV20-1 and TRBJ1-3; tentative D call: TRBD1 (5 bases). Looked up from germline, CDR1 is DFQATT and CDR2 is SNEGSKA (reference sequence). The CDR3 is made up of 14 amino acids. Trimming cost V 3 bases and J 3 bases, with 12 bases left between them.

The chain links TRBV9 to TRBJ2-7, with D possibly being TRBD1 (6 bases). The CDR3 is 15 residues long. Germline V gene sequence: CDR1 SGDLS, CDR2 YYNGEE. Trimming shortened V by 3 bases and J by 2 bases, and 15 bases separated the two germline ends. CDR3 nucleotide sequence: TGTGCCAGCAGCGACTCTCAGGGGTTCCCCTACGAGCAGTACTTC. This translates into CASSDSQGFPYEQYF. Full variable domain (rest looked up from reference TRBV9 and TRBJ2-7): DSGVTQTPKHLITATGQRVTLRCSPRSGDLSVYWYQQSLDQGLQFLIQYYNGEERAKGNILERFSAQQFPDLHSELNLSSLELGDSALYFCASSDSQGFPYEQYFGPGTRLTVT.

This chain joins TRBV20-1 and TRBJ1-1; the D is unclear. The germline V gene has CDR1 DFQATT and CDR2 SNEGSKA (reference sequence). The CDR3 covers 11 residues. V dropped 7 bases and J dropped 11 bases, with 17 bases sitting between them. The CDR3 region is CSVMDQPSAFF. Here the CDR3 DNA reads TGCAGTGTCATGGACCAACCGAGCGCTTTCTTT.

This chain connects TRBV12-3 or TRBV12-4 to TRBJ2-3; 8 positions agree with TRBD2. The CDR3 has 16 residues. V was clipped by 5 bases and J by 2 bases; unmatched bases: 9. Here the CDR3 reads CASSPRGGGDTDTQYF. The DNA of the CDR3 is TGTGCCAGCAGTCCCCGGGGGGGCGGAGACACAGATACGCAGTATTTT.

The chain couples TRBV3-1 to TRBJ2-1; 7 bases agree with TRBD2. Unmatched junction bases numbered 5, after V lost 3 bases and J lost 0 bases. Germline V CDR1 and CDR2: LGHDT, YNNKEL (reference sequence). This CDR3 is 16 amino acids long. The CDR3 DNA is TGTGCCAGCAGCCAGGGCGGGAGACGCTCCTACAATGAGCAGTTCTTC. Translated, it gives CASSQGGRRSYNEQFF.

The V and J genes are TRBV5-1 and TRBJ1-4; D is possibly TRBD1 or TRBD2 (6 bases each). The J call is uncertain, as TRBJ2-2 better fits the DNA end. The CDR3 extends over 12 amino acids. The germline CDR1 and CDR2 sequences are SGHRS and YFSETQ. Here the CDR3 DNA reads TGCGCCAGCAGCTTGGGGGGGGCGGAGCTGTTTTTT. Protein product: CASSLGGAELFF.

This clonotype was recorded many times. The V call is TRBV6-1, the J call TRBJ2-5, with 16 bases aligning to TRBD2. The CDR3 covers 19 residues. V was pared by 5 bases and J by 5 bases, with 14 bases of the junction left unmatched. In germline, CDR1 is MNHNS, CDR2 SASEGT. CDR3 sequence reads: CASSTGTSGRAPGRETQYF. In DNA, the CDR3 is TGTGCCAGCAGTACCGGGACTAGCGGGAGGGCACCCGGGCGGGAGACCCAGTACTTC.

This clonotype was recorded at least ten times. V gene TRBV20-1 combines with J gene TRBJ2-5; weak D call: TRBD1 (5 bases). The CDR3 runs to 15 residues. Trimming pared 3 bases from V and 1 base from J, leaving 15 bases between. CDR1 and CDR2 from the germline V gene are DFQATT and SNEGSKA (reference sequence). DNA of the CDR3: TGCAGTGCTAGGGGGCCCCTAGTAATCCAAGAGACCCAGTACTTC. Translated, it gives CSARGPLVIQETQYF.

V and J are TRBV9 and TRBJ2-3, with a tentative D call TRBD1 (6 bases). This CDR3 contains 12 residues. From germline, CDR1 is SGDLS and CDR2 YYNGEE. V was cut by 6 bases and J by 6 bases, with 11 bases left in between. Written as DNA, the CDR3 is TGTGCCAGCAACATCCAGGGGGATACGCAGTATTTT. This gives the protein CASNIQGDTQYF.

With regard to this clonotype: At one end, the junction sequence differs from germline, possibly due to a read error. The V and J genes are TRBV28 and TRBJ2-1; 10 positions match TRBD2. Germline V lookup: CDR1 MDHEN, CDR2 SYDVKM. This CDR3 has 15 residues. The chain's CDR3 is CASSPTSGWYIEQFF. DNA of the CDR3: TGTGCCAGCAGTCCGACTAGCGGGTGGTACATTGAGCAGTTCTTC.

The chain carries TRBV19 and TRBJ1-2; D ambiguous. The germline V gene has CDR1 LNHDA and CDR2 SQIVND (reference sequence). With 4 bases removed from V and 4 bases from J, the gap between germline ends came to 19 bases. The length of the CDR3 is 16 residues. The CDR3 region is CASSTSPGGRAYGYTF. Written as DNA, the CDR3 is TGTGCCAGTAGTACCTCCCCGGGTGGGAGAGCCTATGGCTACACCTTC. Full variable domain (rest looked up from reference TRBV19 and TRBJ1-2): DGGITQSPKYLFRKEGQNVTLSCEQNLNHDAMYWYRQDPGQGLRLIYYSQIVNDFQKGDIAEGYSVSREKKESFPLTVTSAQKNPTAFYLCASSTSPGGRAYGYTFGSGTRLTVV.

A few counts support this clonotype. The V call is TRBV7-6, the J call TRBJ1-3, with 8 bases identical to TRBD1. The ends lost 5 bases at V and 7 bases at J; junction bases unmatched: 7. Germline lookup yields CDR1 SGHVS and CDR2 FNYEAQ. The CDR3 has 14 amino acids. This CDR3 is CASSARTGRNTIYF. For the CDR3, the DNA is TGTGCCAGCAGCGCGAGGACAGGGAGGAACACCATATATTTT.

This clonotype was observed a handful of times. This rearrangement joins TRBV6-2 or TRBV6-3 to TRBJ1-2, with a possible D match to TRBD1 (5 bases). Trimming took 5 bases from V and 8 from J, leaving 15 bases between them. CDR3 length: 13 residues. Germline V gene data show CDR1 as MNHEY and CDR2 as SVGEGT. The CDR3 sequence: CASSQPDSFGYTF. CDR3 bases: TGTGCCAGCAGTCAACCCGACAGTTTCGGCTACACCTTC.

A word on this clonotype: A much larger clone lies a single base off, so this may be a read error. V and J are TRBV29-1 and TRBJ2-1; 12 bases agree with TRBD2. The CDR3 runs to 14 residues. After removal of 7 bases from V and 6 bases from J, the junction contained 7 bases not matched to a gene. Germline V gene lookup returns CDR1 SQVTM and CDR2 ANQGSEA. CDR3 protein: CSALVTSGGNEQFF. For the CDR3, the DNA is TGCAGCGCCCTTGTGACTAGCGGGGGCAATGAGCAGTTCTTC.